This T cell receptor beta chain was retrieved from a study of T-cell reconstitution after alpha-beta-depleted transplantation in children. The junction had 10 bases not matched to a gene; V was cut back by 4 bases and J by 4 bases. This CDR3 has 15 amino acids. CDR1 is DFQATT and CDR2 is SNEGSKA in the germline V gene (reference sequence). This clonotype came up a few times. Preparation of the TCRbeta library used unique molecular identifiers. One entry per CDR3 protein results from TCRdb running MiXCR on the PCR reads. The sample lists around 360,000 distinct CDR3 sequences, about a tenth seen once, with roughly 2.5% in the top ten.

The chain combines TRBV20-1 with TRBJ1-5, with 7 nucleotides matching TRBD1. This clonotype was obtained from a human donor who donated a stem cell graft to a child with acute lymphoblastic leukemia. Specimen: PBMCs from the stem cell graft donor, collected from the stem cell graft. The CDR3 spells CSATFGQGGNQPQHF. CDR3 bases: TGCAGTGCTACTTTCGGGCAGGGGGGGAATCAGCCCCAGCATTTT.